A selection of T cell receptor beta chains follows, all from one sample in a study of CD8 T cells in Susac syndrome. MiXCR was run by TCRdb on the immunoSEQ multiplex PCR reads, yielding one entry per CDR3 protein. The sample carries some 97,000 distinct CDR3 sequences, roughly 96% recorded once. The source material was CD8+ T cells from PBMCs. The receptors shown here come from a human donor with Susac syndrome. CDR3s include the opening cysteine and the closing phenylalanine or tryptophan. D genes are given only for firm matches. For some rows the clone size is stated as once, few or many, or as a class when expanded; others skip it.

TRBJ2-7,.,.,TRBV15,CATSRDREAHEQYF,TGTGCCACCAGCAGAGACAGGGAGGCCCACGAGCAGTACTTC
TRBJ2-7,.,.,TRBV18,CASSLLRALSYEQYF,TGTGCCAGCTCACTACTCCGGGCCCTCTCCTACGAGCAGTACTTC
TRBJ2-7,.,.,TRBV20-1,CSATMNYEQYF,TGCAGTGCCACGATGAACTACGAGCAGTACTTC
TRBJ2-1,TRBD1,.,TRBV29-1,CSVEGTTGALSSYNEQFF,TGCAGCGTTGAAGGGACGACAGGGGCCTTAAGCTCCTACAATGAGCAGTTCTTC
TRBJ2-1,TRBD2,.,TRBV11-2,CATQPGTRDNEQFF,TGTGCCACCCAACCCGGGACTAGGGACAATGAGCAGTTCTTC
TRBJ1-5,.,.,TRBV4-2,CASSHERDQPQHF,TGTGCCAGCAGCCATGAAAGGGACCAGCCCCAGCATTTT
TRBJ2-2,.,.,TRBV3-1,CASSHGGLNTGELFF,TGTGCCAGCAGCCATGGCGGGCTGAACACCGGGGAGCTGTTTTTT
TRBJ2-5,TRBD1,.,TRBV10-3,CAISVGTAKETQYF,TGTGCCATCAGTGTGGGGACAGCTAAAGAGACCCAGTACTTC
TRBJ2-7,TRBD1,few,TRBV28,CASSLAGQGDYEQYF,TGTGCCAGCAGTTTAGCGGGACAGGGAGACTACGAGCAGTACTTC
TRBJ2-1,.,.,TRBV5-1,CASTIYNEQFF,TGCGCCAGCACAATATACAATGAGCAGTTCTTC
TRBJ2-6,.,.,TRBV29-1,CSVEDSPGANVLTF,TGCAGCGTTGAGGATTCACCTGGGGCCAACGTCCTGACTTTC
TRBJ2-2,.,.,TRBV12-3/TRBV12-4,CASSPQGGSGTGELFF,TGTGCCAGCAGTCCCCAGGGGGGTTCGGGCACCGGGGAGCTGTTTTTT
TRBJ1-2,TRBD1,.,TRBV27,CASTPGTGGFGYTF,TGTGCCAGCACCCCAGGGACAGGGGGGTTTGGCTACACCTTC
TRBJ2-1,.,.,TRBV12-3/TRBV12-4,CASTPSYLAMRNEQFF,TGTGCCAGCACCCCCTCCTATCTAGCCATGAGGAATGAGCAGTTCTTC
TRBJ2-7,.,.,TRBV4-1,CASSQPLTSREQYF,TGCGCCAGCAGCCAACCGCTCACTAGTCGCGAGCAGTACTTC
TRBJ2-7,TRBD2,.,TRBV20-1,CSARDTGGYEQYF,TGCAGTGCTAGAGATACGGGAGGTTACGAGCAGTACTTC
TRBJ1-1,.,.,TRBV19,CATTGRLENTEAFF,TGTGCCACCACAGGGAGATTAGAGAACACTGAAGCTTTCTTT
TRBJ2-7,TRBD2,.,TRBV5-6,CASSLEAGGSYEQYF,TGTGCCAGCAGCTTGGAGGCGGGGGGATCCTACGAGCAGTACTTC
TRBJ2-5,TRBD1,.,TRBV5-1,CASSLQATGVETQYF,TGCGCCAGCAGCTTGCAGGCGACAGGGGTTGAGACCCAGTACTTC
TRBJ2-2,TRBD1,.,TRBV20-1,CSARRGTGGIAGELFF,TGCAGTGCTAGAAGGGGGACAGGGGGTATCGCCGGGGAGCTGTTTTTT
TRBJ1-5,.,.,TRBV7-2,CASSLFRDGNQPQHF,TGTGCCAGCAGCTTGTTCAGGGACGGCAATCAGCCCCAGCATTTT
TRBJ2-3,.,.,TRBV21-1,CASSKFDGTQYF,TGTGCCAGCAGCAAATTTGACGGAACGCAGTATTTT
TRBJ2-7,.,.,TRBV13,CASSEGYLGIHEQYF,TGTGCCAGCAGCGAGGGTTACCTAGGGATCCACGAGCAGTACTTC
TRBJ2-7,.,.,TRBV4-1,CASSQDEGGSASYEQYF,TGCGCCAGCAGCCAAGATGAGGGGGGGAGCGCCTCCTACGAGCAGTACTTC
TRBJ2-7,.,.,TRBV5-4,CASSLGGAEQYF,TGTGCCAGCAGCTTAGGGGGAGCCGAGCAGTACTTC
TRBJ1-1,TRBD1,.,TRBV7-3,CASSLTQGGTEAFF,TGTGCCAGCAGCTTAACCCAGGGGGGCACTGAAGCTTTCTTT
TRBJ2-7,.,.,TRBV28,CASRPEDTYEQYF,TGTGCCAGCAGACCCGAGGACACCTACGAGCAGTACTTC
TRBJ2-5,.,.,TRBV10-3,CAISESRAGEGETQYF,TGTGCCATCAGTGAGTCGAGAGCAGGAGAGGGGGAGACCCAGTACTTC
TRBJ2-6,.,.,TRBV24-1,CATSDLGISGANVLTF,TGTGCCACCAGTGACTTAGGGATCTCTGGGGCCAACGTCCTGACTTTC
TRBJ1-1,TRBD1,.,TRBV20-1,CSASPTVRTGEAFF,TGCAGTGCTAGCCCGACAGTCCGCACAGGGGAGGCTTTCTTT
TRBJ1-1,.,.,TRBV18,CASLGGMNTEAFF,TGTGCCAGCCTAGGCGGGATGAACACTGAAGCTTTCTTT
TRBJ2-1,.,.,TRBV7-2,CATFTGGAYNEQFF,TGTGCCACTTTCACAGGGGGGGCCTACAATGAGCAGTTCTTC
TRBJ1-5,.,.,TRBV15,CATSRDGGDQPQHF,TGTGCCACCAGCAGAGATGGCGGGGATCAGCCCCAGCATTTT
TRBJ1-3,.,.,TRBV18,CASSPTGTGNTIYF,TGTGCCAGCTCCCCGACGGGCACTGGAAACACCATATATTTT
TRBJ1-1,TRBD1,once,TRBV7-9,CASRKAGGGEAFF,TGTGCCAGCAGAAAGGCAGGGGGCGGTGAAGCTTTCTTT
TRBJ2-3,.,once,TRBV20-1,CSAREGVRGGGTDTQYF,TGCAGTGCTAGAGAGGGCGTCCGGGGTGGGGGTACAGATACGCAGTATTTT
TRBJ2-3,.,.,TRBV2,CASRQEGTDTQYF,TGTGCCAGCAGACAAGAGGGCACAGATACGCAGTATTTT
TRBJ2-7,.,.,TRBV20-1,CSARGHGTFYEQYF,TGCAGTGCTAGAGGTCACGGGACATTCTACGAGCAGTACTTC
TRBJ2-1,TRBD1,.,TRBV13,CASSLRTGVSNEQFF,TGTGCCAGCAGCCTACGGACAGGGGTAAGCAATGAGCAGTTCTTC
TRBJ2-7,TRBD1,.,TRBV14,CASSQPGTAYEQYF,TGTGCCAGCAGCCAGCCTGGGACAGCCTACGAGCAGTACTTC
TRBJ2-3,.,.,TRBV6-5,CASSYSWGFSDTQYF,TGTGCCAGCAGTTACTCGTGGGGATTTTCAGATACGCAGTATTTT
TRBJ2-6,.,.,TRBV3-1,CASSPGAGANVLTF,TGTGCCAGCAGCCCGGGAGCTGGGGCCAACGTCCTGACTTTC
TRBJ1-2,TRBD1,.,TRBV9,CASSASGTASYGYTF,TGTGCCAGCAGCGCCTCCGGGACAGCCTCGTATGGCTACACCTTC
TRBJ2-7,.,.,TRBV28,CASSFAAYEQYF,TGTGCCAGCAGTTTTGCGGCTTACGAGCAGTACTTC
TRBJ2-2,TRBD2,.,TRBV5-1,CASSTMTSGVTGELFF,TGCGCCAGCAGCACCATGACTAGCGGGGTTACCGGGGAGCTGTTTTTT
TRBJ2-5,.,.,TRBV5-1,CASSLMGQLGETQYF,TGCGCCAGCAGCTTGATGGGCCAGTTGGGAGAGACCCAGTACTTC
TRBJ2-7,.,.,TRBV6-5,CASSYGWEYSYEQYF,TGTGCCAGCAGTTACGGGTGGGAATACTCCTACGAGCAGTACTTC
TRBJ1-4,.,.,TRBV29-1,CSALLNEKLFF,TGCAGCGCCCTCCTGAATGAAAAACTGTTTTTT
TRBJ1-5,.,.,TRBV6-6,CASRLDSNQPQHF,TGTGCCAGCAGACTGGACAGCAATCAGCCCCAGCATTTT
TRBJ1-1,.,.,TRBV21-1,CASSGRDSPWRNTEAFF,TGTGCCAGCAGCGGACGGGACTCTCCTTGGAGGAACACTGAAGCTTTCTTT
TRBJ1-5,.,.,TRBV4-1,CASSQAFGPQHF,TGCGCCAGCAGCCAAGCTTTCGGACCTCAGCATTTT
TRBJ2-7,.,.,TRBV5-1,CASSSDSTYEQYF,TGCGCCAGCAGCTCCGACAGTACCTACGAGCAGTACTTC
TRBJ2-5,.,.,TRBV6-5,CASRSTKDQYF,TGTGCCAGCAGGTCAACCAAGGACCAGTACTTC
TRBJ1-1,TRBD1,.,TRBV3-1,CASSQGTLRGTGEAFF,TGTGCCAGCAGCCAAGGGACCCTCAGGGGGACGGGTGAAGCTTTCTTT
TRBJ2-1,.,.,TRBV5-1,CASSLGRIAPYNEQFF,TGCGCCAGCAGCTTGGGGAGGATAGCTCCCTACAATGAGCAGTTCTTC
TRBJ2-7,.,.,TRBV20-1,CSARRPALDRDYEQYF,TGCAGTGCTCGCCGACCAGCGCTTGACAGAGACTACGAGCAGTACTTC